Following are 2 T cell receptor beta chains from one sample sequenced in a study of T-cell reconstitution after alpha-beta-depleted transplantation in children. Unique molecular identifiers were incorporated into the prepared TCRbeta library. TCRdb itself ran the PCR reads through MiXCR, one entry per CDR3 protein. Counted here are some 640,000 distinct CDR3 sequences, around 17% occurring once; the ten biggest clones make up approximately 1%. The sample was PBMCs from the stem cell graft donor, taken from the stem cell graft. The receptors here all came from a human donor who donated a stem cell graft to a child with acute myeloid leukemia.

This clonotype was seen a handful of times. The gene calls are TRBV7-2 and TRBJ2-2, with 7 bases lining up with TRBD1. Germline assignment: CDR1 SGHTA and CDR2 FQGNSA. The CDR3 is made up of 15 amino acids. The J segment lost 2 bases and the V segment lost 6 bases, leaving 6 bases of the junction unmatched. The CDR3 region is CASRSRDSNTGELFF. CDR3 sequence (DNA): TGTGCCAGCAGGTCTAGGGACAGCAACACCGGGGAGCTGTTTTTT.

This clonotype has a handful of counts. The rearrangement joins TRBV25-1 to TRBJ2-7; tentative D call: TRBD2 (6 bases). The ends were cut back, 2 bases at V and 3 bases at J, with 8 bases in the middle. This CDR3 has 13 amino acids. Germline lookup yields CDR1 MGHDK and CDR2 SYGVNS. CDR3: CASSEGGIYEQYF. CDR3 coding DNA: TGTGCCAGCAGTGAAGGGGGGATCTACGAGCAGTACTTC.